Listed below are T cell receptor beta chains from one sample, sequenced in a study of response to subunit inactivated influenza vaccine. TCRdb reprocessed the RT-PCR reads via MiXCR and lists one record per CDR3 protein. The repertoire consists of hundreds of thousands of distinct CDR3 sequences, with about 14% occurring once and the leading ten covering approximately 7.6%. The sample consisted of PBMCs from blood, taken 14 to 15 days before vaccination. Receptors were obtained from a man aged 45-65 years who received an inactivated influenza vaccine. Both conserved end residues are part of each CDR3. The order of the fields is D gene, J gene, clone size, V gene, CDR3 DNA, CDR3 protein. The D gene is left open where the match is weak. Not all rows give a size; the values are once, few, many and, for expanded clones, a class.

>-|TRBJ2-3|-|TRBV12-3/TRBV12-4
TGTGCCAGCAGTATGCGGCTGGCTACGCAGTATTTT
CASSMRLATQYF
>-|TRBJ1-6|-|TRBV5-5
TGTGCCAGCAGCTTGATAAGTAGAGGCTTCTATAATTCACCCCTCCACTTT
CASSLISRGFYNSPLHF
>-|TRBJ2-2|few|TRBV2
TGTGCCAGCATGCAGGGGCCCGGGGAGCTGTTTTTT
CASMQGPGELFF
>TRBD1|TRBJ2-1|-|TRBV7-9
TGTGCCAGCAGCACCATCAGGGGGAGCTCCTACAATGAGCAGTTCTTC
CASSTIRGSSYNEQFF
>-|TRBJ1-1|few|TRBV3-1
TGTGCCAGCAGCCAAGTGGAGGCCAGAAGTGAAGCTTTCTTT
CASSQVEARSEAFF
>TRBD1|TRBJ1-1|few|TRBV7-2
TGTGCCAGCAGAAGGACAGGAACGCTCATGAACACTGAAGCTTTCTTT
CASRRTGTLMNTEAFF
>-|TRBJ2-3|-|TRBV4-2
TGTGCCAGCAGCCAAGACCCCCCGCCTCGTGGAGATACGCAGTATTTT
CASSQDPPPRGDTQYF
>TRBD1|TRBJ1-6|few|TRBV12-3/TRBV12-4
TGTGCCAGCAGGGCGGGGACAGGATATTCACCCCTCCACTTT
CASRAGTGYSPLHF
>TRBD1|TRBJ2-1|few|TRBV27
TGTGCCAGCAGCGACAGGGGGCAGGGGTTCTTC
CASSDRGQGFF
>-|TRBJ1-1|-|TRBV5-5
TGTGCCAGCAGCTTGAACAACCTGAACACTGAAGCTTTCTTT
CASSLNNLNTEAFF
>TRBD1|TRBJ2-7|few|TRBV20-1
TGCAGTGCTAGAGCCATTCCGGACAGGAGAGCCTACGAGCAGTACTTC
CSARAIPDRRAYEQYF
>TRBD1|TRBJ2-5|few|TRBV28
TGTGCCAGCAGTAAAGCCGGGACAGTAAAAGAGACCCAGTACTTC
CASSKAGTVKETQYF
>TRBD1|TRBJ1-4|few|TRBV5-5
TGTGCCAGCAGCTCCGGACAGGGGAAAAAACTGTTTTTT
CASSSGQGKKLFF
>-|TRBJ2-2|-|TRBV10-1
TGCGCCAGCAGTGAGGATGGGGGGCAAGCGAACACCGGGGAGCTGTTTTTT
CASSEDGGQANTGELFF
>TRBD1|TRBJ1-2|few|TRBV7-9
TGTGCCAGCAACCCCTCGGGACAGTGGTCCTATGGCTACACCTTC
CASNPSGQWSYGYTF
>TRBD2|TRBJ2-7|medium-sized|TRBV7-2
TGTGCCAGCAGCTTAGTGATGCTAGCGGGAGTCTACGAGCAGTACTTC
CASSLVMLAGVYEQYF
>-|TRBJ2-7|many|TRBV6-2/TRBV6-3
TGTGCCAGCAGTTCCCCCGGGGAATACGAGCAGTACTTC
CASSSPGEYEQYF
>-|TRBJ2-2|few|TRBV9
TGTGCCAGCAGCGTAGACAGCCCCCTGGTTACCGGGGAGCTGTTTTTT
CASSVDSPLVTGELFF
>-|TRBJ2-4|-|TRBV28
TGTGCCAGCAGTTTTCCGGGGGTGGCCAAAAACATTCAGTACTTC
CASSFPGVAKNIQYF
>TRBD2|TRBJ2-3|few|TRBV5-1
TGCGCCAGCAGCGCCGGGACTAGCGGGGGAAAATACACAGATACGCAGTATTTT
CASSAGTSGGKYTDTQYF
>-|TRBJ1-6|-|TRBV27
TGTGCCAGCGGGCCGGCGAGGAGCTCCTATAATTCACCCCTCCACTTT
CASGPARSSYNSPLHF
>-|TRBJ1-5|-|TRBV4-2
TGTGCCAGCAGCCCGACCCTTCTCCGGGAGTCACAGCCCCAGCATTTT
CASSPTLLRESQPQHF
>-|TRBJ1-6|-|TRBV9
TGTGCCAGCAGCGTAGGTCCAGGCGGGGCTTCACCCCTCCACTTT
CASSVGPGGASPLHF
>TRBD2|TRBJ2-7|few|TRBV12-3/TRBV12-4
TGTGCCAGCAGTTGGTCAGGACTAGCGGGAGGGCCGGGGCAGTACTTC
CASSWSGLAGGPGQYF
>-|TRBJ1-5|few|TRBV6-1
TGTGCCAGCAGTGAAGTCCCCCTTGATCAGCCCCAGCATTTT
CASSEVPLDQPQHF
>-|TRBJ2-5|-|TRBV5-1
TGCGCCAGCAGCTTGGGACAATCAAGGGAAGAGACCCAGTACTTC
CASSLGQSREETQYF
>TRBD1|TRBJ1-1|-|TRBV5-1
TGCGCCAGCAGCTTGAGACAGGGGGCAATTAACACTGAAGCTTTCTTT
CASSLRQGAINTEAFF
>TRBD2|TRBJ2-1|-|TRBV5-4
TGTGCCAGCAGCTTGGTTCTAGCGGGGATCAATGAGCAGTTCTTC
CASSLVLAGINEQFF
>TRBD1|TRBJ2-7|-|TRBV18
TGTGCCAGCTCACCACCTACAGGGGGTAACTACGAGCAGTACTTC
CASSPPTGGNYEQYF
>TRBD2|TRBJ2-3|many|TRBV25-1
TGTGCCAGCAGTACCCTAAGGGCAACTAGCGAACTGAGCACAGATACGCAGTATTTT
CASSTLRATSELSTDTQYF
>-|TRBJ2-1|-|TRBV30
TGTGCCTGGAGTGTCCTACGTGAGCAGTTCTTC
CAWSVLREQFF
>TRBD2|TRBJ2-3|-|TRBV6-4
TGTGCCAGCAGTGTCGGACTAGCGGGGGAAGACACAGATACGCAGTATTTT
CASSVGLAGEDTDTQYF
>-|TRBJ1-1|few|TRBV11-2
TGTGCCAGCCGCAGAGGGGGGGTTGAAGCTTTCTTT
CASRRGGVEAFF
>-|TRBJ2-1|few|TRBV4-1
TGCGCCGCCAGCAGGGTATCCCTTCGTCTGAGCTCCTACAATGAGCAGTTCTTC
CAASRVSLRLSSYNEQFF
>-|TRBJ1-5|few|TRBV20-1
TGCAGTGCTAGAGCGCAGGGGAGCGGCAATCAGCCCCAGCATTTT
CSARAQGSGNQPQHF
>-|TRBJ1-5|-|TRBV5-5
TGTGCCAGCAGCTTGCAGGAAGGGCCCCAGCATTTT
CASSLQEGPQHF
>-|TRBJ2-3|-|TRBV6-2/TRBV6-3
TGTGCCAGCAGTCCTGGGGTTCCAGATACGCAGTATTTT
CASSPGVPDTQYF
>-|TRBJ2-1|few|TRBV5-1
TGCGCCAGCGCCCGGACTGGGTTTGACCATGAGCAGTTCTTC
CASARTGFDHEQFF
>-|TRBJ2-3|many|TRBV11-2
TGTGCCAGCAGCTTAGGAGAAGGCCGGTGGACAGATACGCAGTATTTT
CASSLGEGRWTDTQYF
>TRBD2|TRBJ2-1|few|TRBV28
TGTGCCAGCAGTTTTGGACTAGCGGAGAAGCAGTTCTTC
CASSFGLAEKQFF
>TRBD2|TRBJ2-4|many|TRBV11-2
TGTGCCAGCAGCTTAGTAGGGGAGGGGGCCAAAAACATTCAGTACTTC
CASSLVGEGAKNIQYF